These 9 T cell receptor beta chains share one sample of origin, sequenced in a study of preoperative IRX-2 immunotherapy in early breast cancer. Here immunoSEQ multiplex PCR was the method, and the copy in TCRdb shows in-frame clones only, minus some. The top ten hold about 2% of the sample, which has approximately 98,000 clones, 70% to 90% seen once. Treatment meaning: preoperative locoregional IRX-2 cytokine immunotherapy. The source was tumor tissue, collected after IRX-2 immunotherapy. Receptor source: a human donor with breast cancer.

The J gene is TRBJ2-7, the V gene TRBV15; D is perhaps TRBD1 (6 bases). CDR1 and CDR2 from the germline V gene are LNHNV and YYDKDF (reference sequence). Trimming cost V 1 base and J 4 bases, with 14 bases left between them. CDR3 length: 15 residues. For the CDR3, the DNA is TGTGCCACCAGCAGAGCAAGGACAGAAAATTACGAGCAGTACTTC. Amino acids: CATSRARTENYEQYF.

The chain uses TRBV5-1 and TRBJ2-1; 9 positions match TRBD1. This CDR3 is 16 amino acids long. Germline assignment: CDR1 SGHRS and CDR2 YFSETQ. J lost 8 bases, V lost 4 bases, and 13 bases had no gene match. The CDR3 DNA is TGCGCCAGCAGCCCCTCCGGGACAGGGATCGGCTATGAGCAGTTCTTC. Its protein is CASSPSGTGIGYEQFF.

The chain carries TRBV6-8 and TRBJ2-3, with D perhaps matching TRBD1 (8 bases). This CDR3 spans 14 amino acids. Trimming cost V 5 bases and J 6 bases, with 15 bases left between them. Germline V gene data show CDR1 as MNHGY and CDR2 as SAAAGT. In DNA form, the CDR3 reads TGTGCCAGCAGTACAGACAGGGGAGGGGATACGCAGTATTTT. It codes for CASSTDRGGDTQYF.

This rearrangement joins TRBV2 to TRBJ1-3; D remains unclear. Germline loops: CDR1 SNHLY, CDR2 FYNNEI. The CDR3 runs to 12 residues. Trimming pared 1 base from V and 3 bases from J, leaving 1 base between. This CDR3 is CASSEVGNTIYF. The CDR3 coding sequence is TGTGCCAGCAGTGAAGTTGGAAACACCATATATTTT.

This rearrangement joins TRBV6-7 to TRBJ2-1; D ambiguous. TRBV6-7 is recorded as an ORF, its role being uncertain. The V end was cut by 6 bases, the J end by 4 bases, with 4 bases between. The CDR3 totals 11 residues. The DNA of the CDR3 is TGTGCCAGCAGGAGGTACAATGAGCAGTTCTTC. This encodes CASRRYNEQFF.

The gene calls are TRBV6-8 and TRBJ2-7; 7 bases are a match to TRBD2. V was clipped by 5 bases and J by 2 bases; unmatched bases: 9. CDR3 size: 15 residues. CDR1 is MNHGY, CDR2 SAAAGT, per germline. The CDR3 DNA reads as TGTGCCAGCAGTCTAGCGGTTACCGAAGCCTACGAGCAGTACTTC. It specifies CASSLAVTEAYEQYF.

The chain joins TRBV29-1 to TRBJ2-3, with D possibly TRBD2 on 6 matching bases. The germline V gene has CDR1 SQVTM and CDR2 ANQGSEA. V was pared by 7 bases and J by 3 bases, with 17 bases between. The CDR3 is 14 amino acids. The CDR3 reads CSADGGLRTDTQYF. CDR3 in DNA: TGCAGCGCCGACGGAGGGTTGAGGACAGATACGCAGTATTTT.

The chain joins TRBV6-7 to TRBJ2-3, with 9 bases that match TRBD1. TRBV6-7 counts as an open reading frame of uncertain function. The CDR3 spans 15 residues. J lost 4 bases, V lost 5 bases, and 7 bases had no gene match. CDR3 DNA sequence: TGTGCCAGCAGTCCGCCGGGACAGGGTTCAGATACGCAGTATTTT. Its protein is CASSPPGQGSDTQYF.

This clone occurred a few times. The chain carries TRBV29-1 and TRBJ2-1; D might be TRBD1 or TRBD2, each matching 5 bases. The V and J ends lost 8 bases and 4 bases respectively, with 15 bases between them. This CDR3 is 13 amino acids long. Germline V gene data show CDR1 as SQVTM and CDR2 as ANQGSEA. The chain's CDR3 is CSPPGLDYNEQFF. CDR3 nucleotide sequence: TGCAGCCCTCCGGGGCTGGATTACAATGAGCAGTTCTTC.